What follows are 21 T cell receptor beta chains derived from one specimen sequenced in a study of T cells after yellow fever vaccination. Via MiXCR, TCRdb re-called the 5' RACE reads, giving one row per CDR3 protein. Of around 300,000 distinct CDR3 sequences listed, roughly 4.3% are singletons. Material: PBMCs, obtained 15 days after the yellow fever booster vaccination. These TCRs come from a man aged 18 to 29 who received the YFV17D yellow fever vaccine.

This clonotype was observed at least ten times. The chain combines TRBV7-3 with TRBJ2-1; 8 bases map to TRBD2. V trimming: 5 bases; J trimming: 6 bases; junction bases outside the gene matches: 12. The CDR3 is 16 residues long. Germline V CDR1 and CDR2: SGHTA, FQGTGA. CDR3 coding DNA: TGTGCCAGCAGCCCCTACGCGGGGGGCCGGGGCAATGAGCAGTTCTTC. This sequence encodes CASSPYAGGRGNEQFF.

In its sample, this clonotype was seen many times. The chain links TRBV7-2 to TRBJ2-3, with 9 bases lining up with TRBD2. This CDR3 comprises 14 residues. Germline CDR1 reads SGHTA; CDR2 reads FQGNSA. V lost 7 bases to trimming and J lost 6 bases; unmatched junction nucleotides: 8. For the CDR3, the DNA is TGTGCCAGCACACAAATAGCGGGGGTGGATACGCAGTATTTT. Its translation: CASTQIAGVDTQYF.

This clonotype appeared many times. The rearrangement links TRBV2 to TRBJ1-5; 8 bases are a match to TRBD1. V gave up 8 bases and J gave up 6 bases; unmatched junction bases: 9. CDR3 length: 14 residues. Germline V CDR1 and CDR2: SNHLY, FYNNEI. CDR3 bases: TGTGCCAGCCAAAAAACAGGGGGACCTCAGCCCCAGCATTTT. Translating gives CASQKTGGPQPQHF.

This clonotype was found a few times. The V gene is TRBV29-1, the J gene TRBJ1-2; no clear D. Germline lookup yields CDR1 SQVTM and CDR2 ANQGSEA. V gave up 6 bases and J gave up 5 bases, with 10 bases separating them. CDR3 length: 11 residues. The CDR3 DNA follows: TGCAGCGTCACTCGCGGATATGGCTACACCTTC. This translates into CSVTRGYGYTF.

This clonotype showed up just a few times. The V and J genes are TRBV5-6 and TRBJ2-1, with a weak D call TRBD1 (6 bases). The CDR3 covers 11 residues. Trimming removed 0 bases from V and 14 bases from J, with 9 bases in between. Germline CDR1 is SGHDT and CDR2 is YYEEEE. CDR3 region: CASSLAQGEFF. As DNA, the CDR3 is TGTGCCAGCAGCTTGGCACAGGGTGAGTTCTTC. The full variable domain, completed using reference TRBV5-6 and TRBJ2-1, is DAGVTQSPTHLIKTRGQQVTLRCSPKSGHDTVSWYQQALGQGPQFIFQYYEEEERQRGNFPDRFSGHQFPNYSSELNVNALLLGDSALYLCASSLAQGEFFGPGTRLTVL.

V usage is TRBV7-2 and J usage is TRBJ2-7; no clear D gene. V lost 5 bases to trimming and J lost 3 bases, with 11 bases between them. The CDR3 loop spans 13 amino acids. Germline CDR1 reads SGHTA; CDR2 reads FQGNSA. The CDR3 DNA is TGTGCCAGCAGCCGAACACCACTCTACGAGCAGTACTTC. Protein: CASSRTPLYEQYF. Using reference TRBV7-2 and TRBJ2-7 for the parts outside the CDR3, the full variable domain is GAGVSQSPSNKVTEKGKDVELRCDPISGHTALYWYRQSLGQGLEFLIYFQGNSAPDKSGLPSDRFSAERTGGSVSTLTIQRTQQEDSAVYLCASSRTPLYEQYFGPGTRLTVT.

There are a few counts of this clonotype. The J gene is TRBJ1-6, the V gene TRBV19; D ambiguous. Germline CDR1 LNHDA, CDR2 SQIVND (reference sequence). The CDR3 spans 11 residues. The V and J ends lost 9 bases and 7 bases respectively, with 7 bases between them. For the CDR3, the DNA is TGTGCCAGGGACTTAAATTCACCCCTCCACTTT. Protein product: CARDLNSPLHF.

Ten or more counts support this clonotype. This chain joins TRBV7-9 and TRBJ2-3; D not resolved. Germline V gene data show CDR1 as SEHNR and CDR2 as FQNEAQ (reference sequence). The CDR3 spans 17 residues. V was shortened by 4 bases and J by 2 bases, with 19 bases between the two germline ends. The CDR3 nucleotides read TGTGCCAGCAGCTCCACTCGGGTAGCCACCGACACAGATACGCAGTATTTT. This codes for CASSSTRVATDTDTQYF.

This clonotype came up many times. V usage is TRBV6-5 and J usage is TRBJ2-3; possibly TRBD2 for D (6 bases). Trimming shortened V by 0 bases and J by 0 bases, and 7 bases separated the two germline ends. The CDR3 spans 15 residues. The germline gives CDR1 MNHEY, CDR2 SVGAGI. CDR3 DNA: TGTGCCAGCAGTTACTCGAGCGGGAGCACAGATACGCAGTATTTT. Its protein product is CASSYSSGSTDTQYF.

There are a few counts of this clonotype. The chain carries TRBV7-8 and TRBJ1-2; D ambiguous. Trimming left V 1 base short and J 7 bases short, with 19 bases between. Per the germline V gene, CDR1 is SGHVS and CDR2 is FQNEAQ. The CDR3 is 16 residues long. CDR3 coding DNA: TGTGCCAGCAGCTTAGTAACCGGGCAAGACACGGGTGGCTACACCTTC. Its protein product is CASSLVTGQDTGGYTF.

This clonotype was picked up a small number of times. The chain uses TRBV6-5 and TRBJ1-1; weak D call: TRBD1 (5 bases). Germline V gene data show CDR1 as MNHEY and CDR2 as SVGAGI. The germline V and J ends were trimmed by 2 bases and 4 bases, with 11 bases remaining between them. This CDR3 contains 14 residues. Here the CDR3 DNA reads TGTGCCAGCAGTTACGGTTCAGGGTTCACTGAAGCTTTCTTT. It encodes CASSYGSGFTEAFF.

This clonotype was seen at least ten times. The rearrangement links TRBV7-6 to TRBJ2-3; D is possibly TRBD2 (6 bases). Germline V CDR1 and CDR2: SGHVS, FNYEAQ. Deletions cut 5 bases from V and 11 bases from J, with 29 bases between. CDR3 length: 17 residues. The CDR3 region has the DNA TGTGCCAGCAGCGCCGAAGTCGGAGGGCCGCCAGTCAATTTGCAGTATTTT. It encodes CASSAEVGGPPVNLQYF.

This clonotype was counted between two and nine times. The chain has TRBV7-9 and TRBJ1-1; 9 positions agree with TRBD1. Germline lookup yields CDR1 SEHNR and CDR2 FQNEAQ (reference sequence). This CDR3 comprises 16 residues. Losses at the gene ends were 4 bases for V and 5 bases for J; bases not matched to a gene: 11. CDR3 region: CASSWGQGSRRTEAFF. The CDR3 DNA is TGTGCCAGCAGCTGGGGACAGGGCAGTCGGAGGACTGAAGCTTTCTTT.

This clonotype was seen repeatedly, ten times or more. This chain joins TRBV4-3 and TRBJ1-5, with a weak D call TRBD1 (6 bases). Trimming took off 0 bases at V and 5 bases at J, with 11 bases between the two ends. The CDR3 is 15 residues long. Germline V CDR1 and CDR2: LGHNA, YSLEER. This CDR3 is CASSQDQGRYQPQHF. The CDR3 DNA reads TGCGCCAGCAGCCAAGATCAGGGGCGGTATCAGCCCCAGCATTTT.

The gene calls are TRBV6-1 and TRBJ1-5; D is perhaps TRBD1 (6 bases). There are 12 residues in the CDR3. CDR1 MNHNS and CDR2 SASEGT come from the germline V gene. Trimming shortened V by 10 bases and J by 6 bases, and 13 bases separated the two germline ends. The CDR3 DNA follows: TGTGCCACCCGACAGGAGGGTCAGCCCCAGCATTTT. This translates into CATRQEGQPQHF.

This clonotype was seen only a few times. The V gene is TRBV2, the J gene TRBJ2-7; TRBD2 aligns across 8 bases. CDR1 is SNHLY and CDR2 is FYNNEI in the germline V gene. The CDR3 has 13 residues. The V and J ends lost 7 bases and 6 bases, in that order; junction bases with no gene match: 8. The CDR3 DNA reads as TGTGCCAGCACGACTAGCGAAGTTGGCGAGCAGTACTTC. Encoded protein: CASTTSEVGEQYF.

This clonotype was seen more than once but under ten times. The chain is built from TRBV4-3 and TRBJ1-2, with D possibly TRBD1 on 5 matching bases. The length of the CDR3 is 15 residues. V lost 0 bases, J lost 8 bases, and 16 bases lay in between. Looked up from germline, CDR1 is LGHNA and CDR2 is YSLEER. For the CDR3, the DNA is TGCGCCAGCAGCCAAGATCTGGGGGGAATAGAGGGCTACACCTTC. Translated: CASSQDLGGIEGYTF.

This clonotype has a count of ten or more. V is TRBV9 and J is TRBJ1-1; tentatively, D is TRBD1 (6 bases). The length of the CDR3 is 15 residues. The germline V and J ends were trimmed by 3 bases and 0 bases, with 12 bases remaining between them. Germline V gene lookup returns CDR1 SGDLS and CDR2 YYNGEE. The CDR3 region has the DNA TGTGCCAGCAGCGATCCGGGACATCTGAACACTGAAGCTTTCTTT. It specifies CASSDPGHLNTEAFF.

The sample holds a few counts of this clonotype. The rearrangement uses TRBV7-2 and TRBJ2-5; no definite D call. V gave up 1 base and J gave up 0 bases, with 15 bases separating them. Germline lookup yields CDR1 SGHTA and CDR2 FQGNSA. The CDR3 totals 17 residues. CDR3: CASSLGLPRSNQETQYF. The CDR3 DNA is TGTGCCAGCAGCTTAGGGTTGCCTAGATCTAACCAAGAGACCCAGTACTTC. Looking up the rest from reference TRBV7-2 and TRBJ2-5 gives the full variable domain: GAGVSQSPSNKVTEKGKDVELRCDPISGHTALYWYRQSLGQGLEFLIYFQGNSAPDKSGLPSDRFSAERTGGSVSTLTIQRTQQEDSAVYLCASSLGLPRSNQETQYFGPGTRLLVL.

This clonotype was counted at least ten times. The J gene is TRBJ1-1, the V gene TRBV12-3 or TRBV12-4; no reliable D call. This CDR3 spans 16 amino acids. V was shortened by 6 bases and J by 3 bases, with 20 bases between the two germline ends. The CDR3 sequence: CASRVDWRDRDTEAFF. The CDR3 bases are TGTGCCAGCAGAGTTGATTGGAGGGATCGAGACACTGAAGCTTTCTTT.

This clonotype turned up a few times. The V call is TRBV3-1, the J call TRBJ2-5, with 8 positions matching TRBD2. From germline, CDR1 is LGHDT and CDR2 YNNKEL (reference sequence). This CDR3 spans 16 amino acids. V trimming: 0 bases; J trimming: 2 bases; junction bases outside the gene matches: 5. The CDR3 DNA sequence: TGTGCCAGCAGCCAAGATGTCGCGGGAGGACAAGAGACCCAGTACTTC. Protein: CASSQDVAGGQETQYF.